This TCR beta chain is drawn from a study of tumor-infiltrating lymphocytes in primary liver carcinoma. Study information: Maximum tumor diameters ranged from roughly 4 to 10 cm, stage T1-T3 N0M0. Productive TCRbeta read counts per sample ran from roughly 3.6 to 7.5 million and were similar across tissue types.

The CDR3 consists of 15 residues. Germline CDR1 reads LGHNA; CDR2 reads YNFKEQ. Study conclusions and caveats: Tumor top-250-clone fractions significantly exceeded those of blood (p = 0.039).

As concerns this clonotype: What it binds is not known. A junction end diverges from the germline sequence, so it may reflect a read error.

For blood RNA, unsorted whole blood served as the source, and germline DNA was extracted too. Chronic HBV infection, untreated so far, was present in the patients. Production of TCR beta cDNA used roughly 0.55 ug total RNA together with a constant-region primer. Generation of the TCR beta libraries relied on three nested multiplex PCR rounds using slightly modified ARM-PCR. Forward primers for TRBV1-TRBV30 and a C-beta reverse primer served the first two PCR rounds, at 10 cycles each. In TCRdb, the multiplex PCR reads were re-called with MiXCR into one record per CDR3 protein. Of a few hundred thousand distinct CDR3 sequences in the sample, about 50% were seen once.

The sequencing input was peripheral blood. This clonotype originated in a young woman with primary liver carcinoma and hepatitis B virus infection. The chain links TRBV4-2 to TRBJ2-7; TRBD2 might be the D (5 bases). In DNA form, the CDR3 reads TGTGCCAGCGGCCAAGAAAGCGGAGGCTTCTACGGGCAGTACTTC. It codes for CASGQESGGFYGQYF.